This T cell receptor beta chain was identified during a study of T-cell memory formation after mild COVID-19. Study details: TCR clusters were mostly confined to one donor each. Regarding the study as a whole: Contracting clones, day 15 to 85, had balanced CD4/CD8, and later expanders favored CD4+.

Worth noting for this clonotype: Its specificity is not known.

TCRdb re-called the 5' RACE reads with MiXCR, one entry per CDR3 protein. The sample contains hundreds of thousands of distinct CDR3 sequences, about 25% of which appear only once. The CDR3 runs 13 residues. Trimming took 5 bases from V and 9 from J; bases not matched to a gene: 6. The germline gives CDR1 SGHTA, CDR2 FQGNSA. The receptor was derived from an adult woman who had mild COVID-19 (a few samples of this study predate the infection). Cell type and time point are not known. Sequenced input: PBMCs or a T cell subset sorted from them (not recorded which). This chain uses TRBV7-2 with TRBJ2-1, with 8 bases aligning to TRBD2. For the CDR3, the DNA is TGTGCCAGCAGCCACGGGGGGGAAGTTGAGCAGTTCTTC. Translation: CASSHGGEVEQFF.